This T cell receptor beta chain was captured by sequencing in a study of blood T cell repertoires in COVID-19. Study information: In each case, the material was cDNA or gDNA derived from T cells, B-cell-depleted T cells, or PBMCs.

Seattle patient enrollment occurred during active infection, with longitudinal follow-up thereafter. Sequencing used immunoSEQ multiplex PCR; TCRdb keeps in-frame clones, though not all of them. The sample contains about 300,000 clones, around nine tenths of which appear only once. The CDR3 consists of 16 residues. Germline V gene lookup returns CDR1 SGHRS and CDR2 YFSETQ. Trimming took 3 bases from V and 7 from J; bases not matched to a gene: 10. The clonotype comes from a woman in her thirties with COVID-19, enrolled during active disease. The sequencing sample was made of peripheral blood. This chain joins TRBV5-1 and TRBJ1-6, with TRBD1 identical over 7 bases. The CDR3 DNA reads TGCGCCAGCAGCTGGGTCACAGGGGCCGGGAATTCACCCCTCCACTTT. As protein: CASSWVTGAGNSPLHF.